The following is a T cell receptor beta chain sequence with its context. Its target is not known. The CDR3 length is 11 residues. Between the trimmed V and J ends, which lost 5 bases and 6 bases, there was a span of 5 bases. Germline V gene data show CDR1 as SGHTA and CDR2 as FQGNSA. The data are from a study of CD8+ T cells in alopecia areata. Study as a whole: It was oral tofacitinib, at 5 to 10 mg twice daily, that treated patients received. A 6-month period off drug followed tofacitinib, which lasted 6 to 18 months.

cDNA serving as the sequencing template came from extracted, reverse transcribed RNA. This table comes from immunoSEQ multiplex PCR, and its TCRdb copy is limited to in-frame clones, with some not included. The table lists some 200,000 clones, approximately 56% of them singletons. Regarding the study as a whole: Lesional tissue from the scalp (especially in alopecia totalis/universalis) showed higher clonality than normal scalp. Persistence in scalp and blood during tofacitinib was observed for many expanded lesional clones.

Sample treatment: oral pan-JAK inhibitor, 5-10 mg twice daily. This sequence was found in a human donor with alopecia areata. The input for sequencing was CD4+ T cells sorted from blood, taken at week 4, from a patient treated with tofacitinib. The chain links TRBV7-2 to TRBJ2-4, with a weak D call TRBD2 (5 bases). The CDR3 spells CASSRGNIQYF. CDR3 nucleotide sequence: TGTGCCAGCAGCCGGGGAAACATTCAGTACTTC.